One and the same sample provided the 27 T cell receptor beta chains below, sequenced in a study of blood T cell repertoires in COVID-19 (TCRdb year 2020). Library preparation used the immunoSEQ multiplex PCR assay. Not all clones reach the TCRdb copy of this immuneACCESS table, which keeps in-frame sequences only. Checked studies attribute under half of the gap to unresolved V genes and leave the rest unexplained. Recorded for this sample are about 120,000 clones; 75% to 80% of them occurred a single time. Over 6.5% of the sample comes from the top ten. The sequencing input was peripheral blood. These receptor sequences come from a human donor in a cohort sampled during active COVID-19.

The V and J genes are TRBV21-1 and TRBJ1-1. TRBV21-1 is termed a pseudogene. The CDR3 consists of 12 residues. CDR3 in DNA: TGTGCCAGCAGCTCTCGGGGAGGGGAAGCTTTCTTT. It encodes CASSSRGGEAFF.

This chain uses TRBV19 with TRBJ2-1; D may be TRBD1 (7 bases). Germline V CDR1 and CDR2: LNHDA, SQIVND (reference sequence). V shed 8 bases and J shed 4 bases, with 18 bases lying between them. The CDR3 extends over 15 amino acids. The CDR3 protein is CASQPRGATYNEQFF. The CDR3 coding sequence is TGTGCCAGTCAGCCCAGGGGGGCAACATACAATGAGCAGTTCTTC.

This clone was seen just once. This chain joins TRBV2 and TRBJ2-7; 9 nucleotides align to TRBD1. The CDR3 length is 14 residues. The V gene's germline CDR1 is SNHLY and CDR2 FYNNEI. V lost 7 bases, J lost 2 bases, and 6 bases stayed unmatched. The CDR3 nucleotides read TGTGCCAGCATGGGGGACAGGGATGCCTACGAGCAGTACTTC. Residues: CASMGDRDAYEQYF.

This chain links TRBV2 with TRBJ2-7; 9 nucleotides agree with TRBD1. The trim removed 5 bases at V and 6 bases at J, leaving 8 bases unmatched. Germline CDR1 SNHLY, CDR2 FYNNEI. The CDR3 runs 14 residues. The CDR3 nucleotides read TGTGCCAGCAGTCCAGGGACAGGGCCGAGCGAGCAGTACTTC. Amino acid sequence: CASSPGTGPSEQYF.

This clone was picked up one time. The rearrangement links TRBV6-1 to TRBJ1-3; D ambiguous. Germline CDR1 is MNHNS and CDR2 is SASEGT. Trimming cost V 0 bases and J 0 bases, with 6 bases left between them. The CDR3 length is 15 residues. The CDR3 region is CASSEAESSGNTIYF. The CDR3 DNA sequence: TGTGCCAGCAGTGAAGCGGAGAGCTCTGGAAACACCATATATTTT.

The chain is built from TRBV29-1 and TRBJ1-5; D remains unclear. The CDR3 has 15 amino acids. CDR1 and CDR2 (germline): SQVTM, ANQGSEA. The V end lost 4 bases, the J end lost 9 bases, and 22 bases lay between the germline ends. The CDR3 DNA is TGCAGCGTTGTCCCCCTCAGGCTCCGACGAACGCCCCAGCATTTT. Protein sequence: CSVVPLRLRRTPQHF.

This clone has just one count. V is TRBV6-5 and J is TRBJ2-7; 8 bases align to TRBD2. Germline assignment: CDR1 MNHEY and CDR2 SVGAGI. The V gene end was trimmed by 6 bases and the J gene end by 2 bases; junction bases not matched to a gene: 9. The CDR3 consists of 15 residues. CDR3 sequence: CASSPSLGLAYEQYF. The CDR3 DNA sequence: TGTGCCAGCAGCCCAAGCCTGGGACTAGCCTACGAGCAGTACTTC.

The chain carries TRBV9 and TRBJ2-7; 7 nucleotides agree with TRBD1. CDR1 and CDR2 from the germline V gene are SGDLS and YYNGEE. Trimming cost V 4 bases and J 3 bases; bases outside gene matches: 7. The CDR3 consists of 14 residues. The CDR3 is CASSPRQGYYEQYF. CDR3 in DNA: TGTGCCAGCAGCCCCCGACAGGGTTACTACGAGCAGTACTTC.

This clone was detected only a few times. The chain is built from TRBV6-5 and TRBJ1-1; 7 bases line up with TRBD1. V lost 1 base, J lost 1 base, and 0 bases stayed unmatched. The germline V gene encodes CDR1 MNHEY and CDR2 SVGAGI. The CDR3 sequence is 14 residues long. Here the CDR3 reads CASSYYRGNTEAFF. The CDR3 DNA follows: TGTGCCAGCAGTTACTACAGGGGGAACACTGAAGCTTTCTTT.

This chain connects TRBV30 to TRBJ1-2; TRBD1 matches 9 bases. The CDR3 runs to 13 residues. V gave up 2 bases and J gave up 5 bases; unmatched junction bases: 3. Germline assignment: CDR1 GTSNPN and CDR2 SVGIG (reference sequence). The CDR3 reads CAWSPDRGYGYTF. CDR3 nucleotide sequence: TGTGCCTGGAGTCCGGACAGGGGTTATGGCTACACCTTC. The full variable domain, its missing parts supplied by reference TRBV30 and TRBJ1-2, is SQTIHQWPATLVQPVGSPLSLECTVEGTSNPNLYWYRQAAGRGLQLLFYSVGIGQISSEVPQNLSASRPQDRQFILSSKKLLLSDSGFYLCAWSPDRGYGYTFGSGTRLTVV.

The chain has TRBV6-5 and TRBJ1-5; D possibly corresponds to TRBD1 (6 bases). This CDR3 contains 15 residues. Germline assignment: CDR1 MNHEY and CDR2 SVGAGI. V dropped 6 bases and J dropped 1 base, with 13 bases sitting between them. In DNA form, the CDR3 reads TGTGCCAGCAGGAACAGGGAATCGAGCAATCAGCCCCAGCATTTT. Residues: CASRNRESSNQPQHF.

The CDR3 sequence is CAISELDRAYGYTF. Written as DNA, the CDR3 is TGTGCCATCAGTGAGTTGGACAGGGCCTATGGCTACACCTTC. V usage is TRBV10-3 and J usage is TRBJ1-2; the match to TRBD1 covers 8 bases. This CDR3 has 14 residues. With 1 base clipped from V and 4 bases from J, the junction kept 2 bases outside the gene matches. Germline CDR1 reads ENHRY; CDR2 reads SYGVKD.

The V call is TRBV9, the J call TRBJ1-5; TRBD1 is a possible D gene (6 bases). CDR1 is SGDLS, CDR2 YYNGEE, per germline. The CDR3 length is 14 residues. Trimming stripped 0 bases from V and 6 bases from J, with 10 bases between. The CDR3 loop reads CASSVAGVSQPQHF. CDR3 sequence (DNA): TGTGCCAGCAGCGTAGCAGGGGTTAGTCAGCCCCAGCATTTT.

V and J are TRBV6-4 and TRBJ1-1; TRBD1 aligns across 8 bases. Germline assignment: CDR1 MRHNA and CDR2 SNTAGT. The V gene end was trimmed by 7 bases and the J gene end by 3 bases; junction bases not matched to a gene: 7. The CDR3 has 14 amino acids. CDR3 sequence reads: CASTLTGVYTEAFF. The CDR3 nucleotides are TGTGCCAGCACCCTGACAGGGGTTTACACTGAAGCTTTCTTT.

This clone occurred once. The CDR3 spells CASRGQGAGNTIYF. In DNA, the CDR3 is TGTGCCAGCAGGGGACAGGGGGCTGGAAACACCATATATTTT. The genes are TRBV6-5 and TRBJ1-3; 11 bases align to TRBD1. This CDR3 region has 14 residues. V gave up 6 bases and J gave up 2 bases; unmatched junction bases: 0. Per germline, CDR1 MNHEY and CDR2 SVGAGI.

The V call is TRBV7-3, the J call TRBJ2-5, with 10 bases aligning to TRBD2. Germline CDR1 reads SGHTA; CDR2 reads FQGTGA. V lost 5 bases and J lost 1; bases outside the gene matches: 4. The CDR3 is 15 amino acids. In DNA, the CDR3 is TGTGCCAGCAGCCCCATAGCGGGGGGCCAAGAGACCCAGTACTTC. Its translation: CASSPIAGGQETQYF. Variable domain in full (rest from reference TRBV7-3 and TRBJ2-5): GAGVSQTPSNKVTEKGKYVELRCDPISGHTALYWYRQSLGQGPEFLIYFQGTGAADDSGLPNDRFFAVRPEGSVSTLKIQRTERGDSAVYLCASSPIAGGQETQYFGPGTRLLVL.

V usage is TRBV7-8 and J usage is TRBJ2-7, with 13 bases identical to TRBD2. Germline values: CDR1 SGHVS, CDR2 FQNEAQ. This CDR3 has 17 residues. V lost 3 bases to trimming and J lost 2 bases; unmatched junction nucleotides: 7. CDR3: CASSFDGTSGTTYEQYF. The CDR3, as DNA: TGTGCCAGCAGCTTCGACGGGACTAGCGGGACCACCTACGAGCAGTACTTC.

This clone appeared many times. The CDR3: CSVSNGLTGNNEAFF. The CDR3, as DNA: TGCAGCGTTTCAAACGGTTTGACAGGCAATAATGAAGCTTTCTTT. J is TRBJ1-1 and V is TRBV29-1; TRBD1 is a possible D gene (6 bases). From germline, CDR1 is SQVTM and CDR2 ANQGSEA. There are 15 residues in the CDR3. The V end was cut by 5 bases, the J end by 7 bases, with 23 bases between.

Worth noting for this clone: This may be a read error: a much more frequent sequence differs by one nucleotide. The chain links TRBV5-6 to TRBJ2-7; D may be TRBD1 (5 bases). Germline CDR1 SGHDT, CDR2 YYEEEE. V shed 3 bases and J shed 2 bases, with 6 bases lying between them. This CDR3 is 12 amino acids long. The CDR3 sequence is CASSSGTYEQYF. The CDR3 coding sequence is TGTGCCAGCAGCTCAGGGACCTACGAGCAGTACTTC.

This clone has just a few counts. CDR3 sequence: CAIEGRGDSYEQYF. The CDR3 region has the DNA TGTGCCATCGAAGGGCGGGGGGACTCCTACGAGCAGTACTTC. This chain uses TRBV7-9 with TRBJ2-7; 8 positions agree with TRBD2. Per the germline V gene, CDR1 is SEHNR and CDR2 is FQNEAQ (reference sequence). CDR3 size: 14 residues. J was trimmed by 0 bases and V by 10 bases; bases with no gene match: 8.

CDR3: CASSLAGGREQYF. Written as DNA, the CDR3 is TGTGCCAGCAGCTTGGCCGGGGGGAGGGAGCAGTACTTC. The genes are TRBV5-5 and TRBJ2-7, with 7 bases fitting TRBD2. CDR1 is SGHKS and CDR2 is YYEKEE in the germline V gene (reference sequence). This CDR3 has 13 residues. After removal of 0 bases from V and 7 bases from J, the junction contained 4 bases not matched to a gene.

V gene TRBV5-6 combines with J gene TRBJ2-5, with a weak D call TRBD1 (5 bases). Germline CDR1 is SGHDT and CDR2 is YYEEEE. This CDR3 has 12 residues. Trimming took off 6 bases at V and 4 bases at J, with 10 bases between the two ends. The CDR3 sequence is CASTGSPETQYF. CDR3 in DNA: TGTGCCAGCACAGGGTCCCCAGAGACCCAGTACTTC.

This chain connects TRBV14 to TRBJ1-6; D gene ambiguous. Germline assignment: CDR1 SGHDN and CDR2 FVKESK. CDR3 length: 15 residues. The ends were cut back, 0 bases at V and 5 bases at J, with 8 bases in the middle. Written as DNA, the CDR3 is TGTGCCAGCAGCCAAGAACCTAGTAATAATTCACCCCTCCACTTT. Its translation is CASSQEPSNNSPLHF.

V usage is TRBV4-1 and J usage is TRBJ2-7; 9 bases agree with TRBD1. Per germline, CDR1 MGHRA and CDR2 YSYEKL. CDR3 length equals 15 residues. V shed 3 bases, J shed 2 bases, and the junction held 5 bases outside the gene matches. CDR3: CASSQGTGLTYEQYF. CDR3 DNA: TGCGCCAGCAGCCAGGGGACAGGGCTGACCTACGAGCAGTACTTC.

Only one count was recorded for this clone. J is TRBJ1-5 and V is TRBV19; D perhaps matches TRBD1 (5 bases). CDR3 length: 15 residues. V shed 7 bases and J shed 2 bases, with 15 bases lying between them. Per the germline V gene, CDR1 is LNHDA and CDR2 is SQIVND (reference sequence). The CDR3 is CASTLGGQGNQPQHF. The CDR3 DNA sequence: TGTGCCAGTACCCTGGGGGGTCAGGGCAATCAGCCCCAGCATTTT.

The V call is TRBV27, the J call TRBJ1-5, with D tentatively TRBD1 (5 bases). The germline gives CDR1 MNHEY, CDR2 SMNVEV (reference sequence). The CDR3 sequence is 16 residues long. V gave up 2 bases and J gave up 7 bases, with 18 bases separating them. CDR3: CASSLRFWRGGQPQHF. CDR3 bases: TGTGCCAGCAGTTTACGGTTTTGGAGGGGAGGACAGCCCCAGCATTTT.

This clone has just a few counts. J is TRBJ1-5 and V is TRBV6-5; 10 bases match TRBD1. Germline loops: CDR1 MNHEY, CDR2 SVGAGI. The CDR3 contains 14 residues. With 6 bases clipped from V and 7 bases from J, the junction kept 6 bases outside the gene matches. The CDR3 loop is CASRGTGDGQPQHF. DNA for the CDR3: TGTGCCAGCAGAGGGACAGGGGATGGGCAGCCCCAGCATTTT.